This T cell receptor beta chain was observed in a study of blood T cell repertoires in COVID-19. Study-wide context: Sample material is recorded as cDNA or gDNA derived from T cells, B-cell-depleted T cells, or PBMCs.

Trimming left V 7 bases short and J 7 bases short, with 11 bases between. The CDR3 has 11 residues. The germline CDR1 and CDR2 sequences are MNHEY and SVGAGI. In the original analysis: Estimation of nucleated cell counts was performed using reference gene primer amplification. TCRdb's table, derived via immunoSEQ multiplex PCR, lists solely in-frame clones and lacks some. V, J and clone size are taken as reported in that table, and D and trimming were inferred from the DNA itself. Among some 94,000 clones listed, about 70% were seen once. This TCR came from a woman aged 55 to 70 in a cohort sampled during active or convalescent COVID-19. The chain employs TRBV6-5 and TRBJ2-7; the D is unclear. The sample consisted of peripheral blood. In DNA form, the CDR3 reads TGTGCCAGCACCCGCAGCGAAGAGCAGTACTTC. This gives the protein CASTRSEEQYF.